Below are 22 T cell receptor beta chains sequenced from a single sample in a study of shared clonotypes between healthy human individuals. Assay used: immunoSEQ multiplex PCR; TCRdb lists only in-frame clones, some missing. The sample holds about 1 million clones; more than 65% are singletons and the top ten take 1.5%. Sequencing was performed on memory CD4+ T cells sorted from blood. Subset in this sample: CD45RA-negative fraction. Receptors originate from a man aged 18 to 30 in good health.

V gene TRBV2 combines with J gene TRBJ2-5; 11 bases are a match to TRBD1. V was pared by 6 bases and J by 3 bases, with 6 bases of the junction left unmatched. The germline V gene has CDR1 SNHLY and CDR2 FYNNEI. The CDR3 consists of 15 residues. The CDR3 DNA reads as TGTGCCAGCAGGTCGGACAGGGGGCGGGAAGAGACCCAGTACTTC. Encoded protein: CASRSDRGREETQYF.

The gene calls are TRBV6-1 and TRBJ2-7; TRBD1 aligns across 11 bases. Unmatched junction bases numbered 3, after V lost 6 bases and J lost 5 bases. There are 13 residues in the CDR3. Germline CDR1 is MNHNS and CDR2 is SASEGT. CDR3 protein: CASSRTGGHEQYF. The CDR3 nucleotides read TGTGCCAGCAGCCGGACAGGGGGCCACGAGCAGTACTTC.

The rearrangement joins TRBV4-3 to TRBJ1-4; 8 bases map to TRBD1. CDR1 is LGHNA and CDR2 is YSLEER in the germline V gene. Unmatched junction bases numbered 3, after V lost 4 bases and J lost 8 bases. The CDR3 loop spans 13 amino acids. This CDR3 is CASSRGQEEKLFF. The CDR3 DNA follows: TGCGCCAGCAGCCGGGGACAGGAGGAAAAACTGTTTTTT.

This rearrangement joins TRBV9 to TRBJ1-6, with D unresolved. V lost 0 bases and J 11 bases, leaving 12 bases between the germline ends. CDR3 length: 14 amino acids. Germline loops: CDR1 SGDLS, CDR2 YYNGEE. This CDR3 reads CASSVVGERAPLHF. In nucleotides, the CDR3 is TGTGCCAGCAGCGTAGTGGGAGAGAGGGCACCCCTCCACTTT.

This clone was observed once. With only one base between it and a far larger clone, this is likely a read error. V gene TRBV19 combines with J gene TRBJ2-3; D is uncertain. The CDR3 contains 15 residues. The germline V gene has CDR1 LNHDA and CDR2 SQIVND (reference sequence). DNA for the CDR3: TGTGCCAGTAGTCCACAGACTCCCATCACAGATGCGCAGTATTTT. Its translation is CASSPQTPITDAQYF.

This clone was counted once. The V gene is TRBV9, the J gene TRBJ1-1; 7 nucleotides agree with TRBD1. V was clipped by 4 bases and J by 10 bases; unmatched bases: 10. Germline-derived CDR1 and CDR2 are SGDLS and YYNGEE. The length of the CDR3 is 13 residues. The CDR3 region has the DNA TGTGCCAGCAGCCCCCAACAGGGGTCGGGAGCTTTCTTT. As protein: CASSPQQGSGAFF.

Turning to this clone: Its ends do not fully match the called genes, so a read error is possible. This CDR3 is CASSHKDSRDTEAFF. Here the CDR3 DNA reads TGCGCCAGCAGCCACAAAGACAGCCGCGACACTGAAGCTTTCTTT. The rearrangement joins TRBV5-4 to TRBJ1-1; D may be TRBD1 (5 bases). The CDR3 totals 15 residues. Germline CDR1 is SGHNT and CDR2 is YYREEE (reference sequence).

The chain carries TRBV5-6 and TRBJ1-5; D unresolved. V lost 4 bases, J lost 9 bases, and 11 bases lay in between. Germline V lookup: CDR1 SGHDT, CDR2 YYEEEE. The CDR3 covers 12 residues. Here the CDR3 DNA reads TGTGCCAGCAGCATCAGACAAGGGCCCCAGCATTTT. Residues: CASSIRQGPQHF.

This clone was counted a few times. The identical CDR3 is also encoded by other nucleotide sequences in the sample. The V call is TRBV7-9, the J call TRBJ1-1, with D possibly matching TRBD1 (5 bases). V dropped 3 bases and J dropped 1 base, with 9 bases sitting between them. From germline, CDR1 is SEHNR and CDR2 FQNEAQ (reference sequence). The CDR3 is made up of 14 amino acids. The CDR3 nucleotides read TGTGCCAGCAGCTTGGGGACGGCGAACACTGAAGCTTTCTTT. It translates to CASSLGTANTEAFF.

The rearrangement joins TRBV5-1 to TRBJ1-1; TRBD1 agrees at 9 bases. Germline values: CDR1 SGHRS, CDR2 YFSETQ. The CDR3 is 13 amino acids. V was clipped by 3 bases and J by 6 bases; unmatched bases: 3. The CDR3 bases are TGCGCCAGCAGCTCGCGACAGGGGGCTGAAGCTTTCTTT. This sequence encodes CASSSRQGAEAFF.

The gene calls are TRBV30 and TRBJ1-5, with 10 bases fitting TRBD1. V shed 0 bases and J 11 bases; nucleotides not matched to a gene: 10. This CDR3 contains 15 residues. The V gene's germline CDR1 is GTSNPN and CDR2 SVGIG (reference sequence). CDR3 region: CAWSVSDRGSQSQHF. The CDR3 DNA reads TGTGCCTGGAGTGTGTCGGACAGGGGGTCGCAGTCCCAGCATTTT.

The V gene is TRBV5-6, the J gene TRBJ2-1; 14 bases agree with TRBD2. This CDR3 has 16 amino acids. Trimming cost V 5 bases and J 7 bases; bases outside gene matches: 8. The germline gives CDR1 SGHDT, CDR2 YYEEEE. The CDR3 DNA sequence: TGTGCCAGCAGTCGCGGGACTAGCGGGAGTAGAAATGAGCAGTTCTTC. Translated: CASSRGTSGSRNEQFF.

This chain links TRBV28 with TRBJ2-5, with TRBD2 as a possible D gene (5 bases). The germline CDR1 and CDR2 sequences are MDHEN and SYDVKM. Trimming shortened V by 8 bases and J by 2 bases, and 12 bases separated the two germline ends. The CDR3 contains 13 residues. The CDR3 bases are TGTGCCAGCTGCCCCGGGATGCAAGAGACCCAGTACTTC. Translated: CASCPGMQETQYF.

CDR3 amino acids: CASSLVASGSLGGNEQFF. The CDR3 nucleotides read TGTGCCAGCAGCTTAGTTGCTAGCGGGTCGTTAGGGGGGAATGAGCAGTTCTTC. The gene calls are TRBV7-2 and TRBJ2-1; 8 bases match TRBD2. From germline, CDR1 is SGHTA and CDR2 FQGNSA. Trimming at V came to 1 base and at J to 7 bases, leaving 15 bases not matched to a gene. The CDR3 loop spans 18 amino acids.

The chain carries TRBV7-9 and TRBJ1-1; D call uncertain. This CDR3 has 14 residues. The ends were cut back, 5 bases at V and 4 bases at J, with 14 bases in the middle. Germline loops: CDR1 SEHNR, CDR2 FQNEAQ (reference sequence). The CDR3 coding sequence is TGTGCCAGCAGCCCCCCGGTGAGGGCCACTGAAGCTTTCTTT. Its translation is CASSPPVRATEAFF.

This chain links TRBV5-6 with TRBJ2-7, with D tentatively TRBD1 (6 bases). The V end lost 4 bases, the J end lost 5 bases, and 16 bases lay between the germline ends. Germline lookup yields CDR1 SGHDT and CDR2 YYEEEE. This CDR3 contains 14 residues. In DNA form, the CDR3 reads TGTGCCAGCAGCCTCGGGACACCTGCCGACGAGCAGTACTTC. Amino acid sequence: CASSLGTPADEQYF.

The chain is built from TRBV30 and TRBJ2-5; 8 bases line up with TRBD2. V shed 5 bases, J shed 10 bases, and the junction held 6 bases outside the gene matches. This CDR3 comprises 11 residues. Per the germline V gene, CDR1 is GTSNPN and CDR2 is SVGIG (reference sequence). The CDR3 is CAWAVSGGQYF. The CDR3 DNA reads as TGTGCCTGGGCCGTCAGCGGGGGCCAGTACTTC.

V and J are TRBV5-6 and TRBJ1-1, with TRBD1 identical over 7 bases. The trim removed 5 bases at V and 0 bases at J, leaving 10 bases unmatched. From germline, CDR1 is SGHDT and CDR2 YYEEEE. This CDR3 is built from 16 residues. The CDR3 nucleotides read TGTGCCAGCAGTTCGAGTCCGACAGGGCTGAACACTGAAGCTTTCTTT. Translation: CASSSSPTGLNTEAFF.

The chain joins TRBV6-1 to TRBJ2-2; D unresolved. The V gene lost 6 bases and the J gene lost 5 bases, with 10 bases spanning the gap. The CDR3 is 13 residues long. In germline, CDR1 is MNHNS, CDR2 SASEGT. The CDR3 DNA follows: TGTGCCAGCAGAGCAGTTGGGACCGGGGAGCTGTTTTTT. Translated: CASRAVGTGELFF.

This clone has just one count. V is TRBV28 and J is TRBJ1-1; D gene uncertain. With 6 bases removed from V and 3 bases from J, the gap between germline ends came to 14 bases. CDR3 size: 14 residues. Germline assignment: CDR1 MDHEN and CDR2 SYDVKM. CDR3: CASRDDRADTEAFF. The CDR3 coding sequence is TGTGCCAGCAGGGACGACCGCGCCGACACTGAAGCTTTCTTT.

The J gene is TRBJ1-2, the V gene TRBV28; 8 positions match TRBD1. V shed 5 bases, J shed 6 bases, and the junction held 11 bases outside the gene matches. The CDR3 covers 15 residues. The germline CDR1 and CDR2 sequences are MDHEN and SYDVKM. The CDR3 DNA follows: TGTGCCAGCAGTATTACATCCAGGGGGCGCGATGGCTACACCTTC. Protein sequence: CASSITSRGRDGYTF.

This clone was detected once. This sequence joins TRBV18 and TRBJ2-2; D might be TRBD1 or TRBD2, each matching 6 bases. Germline loops: CDR1 KGHSH, CDR2 LQKENI. The CDR3 sequence is 14 residues long. The germline V and J ends were trimmed by 2 bases and 6 bases, with 10 bases remaining between them. CDR3 protein: CASSPRGVSGELFF. The CDR3 bases are TGTGCCAGCTCACCAAGGGGGGTGTCCGGGGAGCTGTTTTTT.